The rows below give T cell receptor beta chains drawn from one sample of a study of PD-1 blockade in classical Hodgkin lymphoma. Assay used: immunoSEQ multiplex PCR; TCRdb lists only in-frame clones, some missing. This table has around 30,000 clones, approximately 68% appearing once. The sequences come from peripheral blood mononuclear cells (PBMCs), collected before the fourth cycle of nivolumab. The receptors shown here come from a human donor with classical Hodgkin lymphoma. Each CDR3 is given without its conserved first and last residue. Fields, in order: V gene, J gene, clone size, CDR3 protein. Size values are once, few and many counts, or a class for expanded clones, and some rows have none.

V: TRBV11-2; J: TRBJ2-3; size: .; CDR3: ASSPRTGWGTDTQY
V: TRBV4-2; J: TRBJ1-6; size: few; CDR3: ASSQDRAGGLNNSPLH
V: TRBV4-3; J: TRBJ2-5; size: few; CDR3: ASSSDSQETQY
V: TRBV30; J: TRBJ2-7; size: .; CDR3: AWSQLNRDPYEQY
V: TRBV27; J: TRBJ1-2; size: few; CDR3: ASGSDRDGLRGYT
V: TRBV7-3; J: TRBJ2-7; size: .; CDR3: ASSSSWTSGDEQY
V: TRBV6-5; J: TRBJ2-7; size: .; CDR3: AAQGGYEQY
V: TRBV9; J: TRBJ1-1; size: .; CDR3: ASSQGAAPGLSEAF
V: TRBV9; J: TRBJ2-5; size: .; CDR3: ASSPTNLQGTQY
V: TRBV15; J: TRBJ2-3; size: .; CDR3: ATSAFSGDTQY
V: TRBV4-2; J: TRBJ2-6; size: .; CDR3: ASSQGAGGGANVLT
V: TRBV4-2; J: TRBJ2-5; size: .; CDR3: ASSQERQGARETQY
V: TRBV2; J: TRBJ1-1; size: .; CDR3: ASKGQGPLGRAF
V: TRBV27; J: TRBJ2-1; size: .; CDR3: ASSFTGYGYNEQF
V: TRBV7-7; J: TRBJ2-1; size: .; CDR3: ASSLTRGREQF
V: TRBV6-5; J: TRBJ2-7; size: few; CDR3: ASSRISGTGYEQY
V: TRBV10-3; J: TRBJ2-1; size: few; CDR3: AISESGTSGEGEQF
V: TRBV11-2; J: TRBJ2-2; size: .; CDR3: ASSYVEEELF
V: TRBV5-1; J: TRBJ2-7; size: .; CDR3: ASSIQQGGSYEQY
V: TRBV19; J: TRBJ1-5; size: .; CDR3: ASSIGWEVQPQH
V: TRBV6-1; J: TRBJ1-3; size: .; CDR3: ASSGDFTSGNTIY
V: TRBV6-5; J: TRBJ1-2; size: .; CDR3: ASSFGTVGYT
V: TRBV4-2; J: TRBJ1-2; size: .; CDR3: ASSQETGGYGYT
V: TRBV4-3; J: TRBJ1-2; size: .; CDR3: ASTPGRRNYGYT
V: TRBV5-5; J: TRBJ2-1; size: .; CDR3: ASSLNLGAYNEQF
V: TRBV19; J: TRBJ1-6; size: few; CDR3: ASSPQALYNSPLH
V: TRBV6-5; J: TRBJ1-1; size: .; CDR3: ASSYRLSRGYTEAF
V: TRBV7-2; J: TRBJ2-1; size: .; CDR3: ASSLEYEQF
V: TRBV27; J: TRBJ2-7; size: .; CDR3: ASSESTQQYEQY
V: TRBV5-6; J: TRBJ2-7; size: .; CDR3: ASSLGTGFYEQY
V: TRBV27; J: TRBJ1-6; size: once; CDR3: ASSFSGSYNSPLH
V: TRBV13; J: TRBJ2-6; size: .; CDR3: ASSLAPAWGGANVLT
V: TRBV21-1; J: TRBJ1-6; size: .; CDR3: ATVVGGIDSPLH